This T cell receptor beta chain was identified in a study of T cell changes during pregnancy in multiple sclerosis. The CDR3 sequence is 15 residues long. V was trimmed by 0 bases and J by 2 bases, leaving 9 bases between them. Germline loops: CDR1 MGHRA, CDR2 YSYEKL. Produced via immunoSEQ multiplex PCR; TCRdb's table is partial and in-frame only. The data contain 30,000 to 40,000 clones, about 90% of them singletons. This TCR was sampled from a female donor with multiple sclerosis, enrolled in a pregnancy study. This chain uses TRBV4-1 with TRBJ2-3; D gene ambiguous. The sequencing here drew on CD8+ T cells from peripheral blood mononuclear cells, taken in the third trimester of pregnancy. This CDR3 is CASSQEPTPTDTQYF. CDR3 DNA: TGCGCCAGCAGCCAAGAACCTACTCCCACAGATACGCAGTATTTT.